Presented here are 15 T cell receptor beta chains from one specimen sequenced in a study of cytomegalovirus exposure and HLA in healthy donors. Primers included in the PCR were 60 Vbeta and 13 Jbeta primers. Assay: immunoSEQ multiplex PCR; the TCRdb copy retains only in-frame clones and omits some. This sample carries 85,000 to 130,000 clones, 75% of them seen once, and the ten largest clones take roughly 3%. The sequenced sample consisted of PBMCs. The receptors stem from a male donor in good health and CMV-seropositive.

The rearrangement links TRBV9 to TRBJ1-2; D is uncertain. The V end lost 1 base, the J end lost 4 bases, and 8 bases lay between the germline ends. Germline lookup yields CDR1 SGDLS and CDR2 YYNGEE. This CDR3 spans 13 amino acids. The CDR3 protein is CASSVSGSYGYTF. DNA of the CDR3: TGTGCCAGCAGCGTATCGGGGTCCTATGGCTACACCTTC.

The CDR3 DNA is TGCGCCAGCAGCCCGTGGGGCAGGGGACCAGATACGCAGTATTTT. Translation gives CASSPWGRGPDTQYF. V is TRBV4-3 and J is TRBJ2-3, with a weak D call TRBD1 (6 bases). Germline CDR1 LGHNA, CDR2 YSLEER. Trimming left V 4 bases short and J 4 bases short, with 15 bases between. CDR3 size: 15 residues.

The chain links TRBV18 to TRBJ1-5; D ambiguous. V dropped 3 bases and J dropped 0 bases, with 9 bases sitting between them. The CDR3 spans 15 residues. Germline V gives CDR1 KGHSH, CDR2 LQKENI. CDR3 amino acids: CASSPLPGSNQPQHF. The CDR3 DNA reads TGTGCCAGCTCACCTCTTCCAGGTAGCAATCAGCCCCAGCATTTT.

This clone has just a few counts. V gene TRBV19 combines with J gene TRBJ2-7; 11 nucleotides match TRBD1. The CDR3 length is 15 residues. Trimming cost V 5 bases and J 0 bases; bases outside gene matches: 3. Germline V gene sequence: CDR1 LNHDA, CDR2 SQIVND (reference sequence). For the CDR3, the DNA is TGTGCCAGTAGTGGGACAGGGGGGAGCTCCTACGAGCAGTACTTC. Protein product: CASSGTGGSSYEQYF.

V and J are TRBV29-1 and TRBJ2-5; D might be TRBD2 (7 bases). The DNA matches TRBJ2-7 better at its end, which makes the J call doubtful. The CDR3 has 15 residues. Germline CDR1 and CDR2: SQVTM and ANQGSEA. The CDR3 region is CSVGGGGLSSYEQYF. The CDR3 region has the DNA TGCAGCGTTGGGGGGGGCGGCCTAAGCTCCTACGAGCAGTACTTC.

This sequence joins TRBV5-6 and TRBJ1-2; 9 bases are a match to TRBD1. V gave up 4 bases and J gave up 3 bases; unmatched junction bases: 10. Germline V gene data show CDR1 as SGHDT and CDR2 as YYEEEE. The CDR3 contains 16 residues. In DNA, the CDR3 is TGTGCCAGCAGCATGGCCGGGACAGGGTGGCACTATGGCTACACCTTC. This gives the protein CASSMAGTGWHYGYTF.

This clone occurred a few times. The V and J genes are TRBV9 and TRBJ1-5; D ambiguous. The CDR3 runs 14 residues. The germline V and J ends were trimmed by 0 bases and 3 bases, with 7 bases remaining between them. Germline V CDR1 and CDR2: SGDLS, YYNGEE. CDR3 bases: TGTGCCAGCAGCGTAGGGCGGTACAATCAGCCCCAGCATTTT. It specifies CASSVGRYNQPQHF. Based on the CDR3 plus reference TRBV9 and TRBJ1-5, the full variable domain is DSGVTQTPKHLITATGQRVTLRCSPRSGDLSVYWYQQSLDQGLQFLIQYYNGEERAKGNILERFSAQQFPDLHSELNLSSLELGDSALYFCASSVGRYNQPQHFGDGTRLSIL.

The rearrangement joins TRBV6-5 to TRBJ2-3; 8 bases align to TRBD1. Losses at the gene ends were 6 bases for V and 2 bases for J; bases not matched to a gene: 7. Per germline, CDR1 MNHEY and CDR2 SVGAGI. The CDR3 contains 15 residues. This chain's CDR3 is CASRPQGAITDTQYF. The CDR3 nucleotides are TGTGCCAGCAGGCCCCAGGGGGCAATCACAGATACGCAGTATTTT.

This clone occurred once. This rearrangement joins TRBV4-3 to TRBJ2-7; 10 nucleotides line up with TRBD1. V was clipped by 1 base and J by 5 bases; unmatched bases: 11. Per germline, CDR1 LGHNA and CDR2 YSLEER. CDR3 length: 17 amino acids. The chain's CDR3 is CASSQVGVGTGAHEQYF. The CDR3 bases are TGCGCCAGCAGCCAAGTGGGTGTAGGGACAGGGGCCCACGAGCAGTACTTC.

The genes are TRBV7-2 and TRBJ1-3; D not certain. This CDR3 comprises 14 residues. The V gene lost 4 bases and the J gene lost 0 bases, with 7 bases spanning the gap. The V gene's germline CDR1 is SGHTA and CDR2 FQGNSA. CDR3 coding DNA: TGTGCCAGCAGCTCCCCAATCTCTGGAAACACCATATATTTT. It is translated as CASSSPISGNTIYF.

This rearrangement joins TRBV9 to TRBJ2-1; D might be TRBD2 (6 bases). The CDR3 has 18 residues. Trimming took off 5 bases at V and 1 base at J, with 22 bases between the two ends. Germline assignment: CDR1 SGDLS and CDR2 YYNGEE. CDR3: CASSRGTASLQSYNEQFF. In DNA form, the CDR3 reads TGTGCCAGCAGTCGGGGGACCGCCTCCCTACAGTCCTACAATGAGCAGTTCTTC.

J is TRBJ1-1 and V is TRBV7-6, with 9 bases matching TRBD1. Germline CDR1 is SGHVS and CDR2 is FNYEAQ. CDR3 length: 13 residues. With V trimmed by 5 bases and J by 5 bases, 3 bases remained unmatched. The CDR3 DNA follows: TGTGCCAGCAGCACCGACAGGGGGACTGAAGCTTTCTTT. Amino acid sequence: CASSTDRGTEAFF. The variable domain in full, with the rest retrieved from reference TRBV7-6 and TRBJ1-1, is GAGVSQSPRYKVTKRGQDVALRCDPISGHVSLYWYRQALGQGPEFLTYFNYEAQQDKSGLPNDRFSAERPEGSISTLTIQRTEQRDSAMYRCASSTDRGTEAFFGQGTRLTVV.

V is TRBV2 and J is TRBJ2-7; 11 bases agree with TRBD2. The CDR3 covers 14 residues. Germline assignment: CDR1 SNHLY and CDR2 FYNNEI. The V and J ends lost 8 bases and 5 bases, in that order; junction bases with no gene match: 8. The CDR3 region is CASRRLAGLDEQYF. The CDR3 region has the DNA TGTGCCAGCCGGAGACTAGCGGGACTCGACGAGCAGTACTTC. The complete variable domain, with remaining parts taken from reference TRBV2 and TRBJ2-7, reads EPEVTQTPSHQVTQMGQEVILRCVPISNHLYFYWYRQILGQKVEFLVSFYNNEISEKSEIFDDQFSVERPDGSNFTLKIRSTKLEDSAMYFCASRRLAGLDEQYFGPGTRLTVT.

J is TRBJ2-2 and V is TRBV11-2; weak D call: TRBD2 (5 bases). Germline CDR1 is SGHAT and CDR2 is FQNNGV. This CDR3 contains 12 residues. V was trimmed by 5 bases and J by 6 bases, leaving 7 bases between them. In nucleotides, the CDR3 is TGTGCCAGCAGCCTCGGGGCCGGGGAGCTGTTTTTT. This translates into CASSLGAGELFF. Using reference TRBV11-2 and TRBJ2-2 for the parts outside the CDR3, the full variable domain is EAGVAQSPRYKIIEKRQSVAFWCNPISGHATLYWYQQILGQGPKLLIQFQNNGVVDDSQLPKDRFSAERLKGVDSTLKIQPAKLEDSAVYLCASSLGAGELFFGEGSRLTVL.

There are a few counts of this clone. The rearrangement uses TRBV9 and TRBJ2-7; 8 nucleotides align to TRBD2. The CDR3 covers 15 residues. Germline-derived CDR1 and CDR2 are SGDLS and YYNGEE. The junction had 10 bases not matched to a gene; V was cut back by 3 bases and J by 5 bases. CDR3 amino acids: CASSEGGAGGDEQYF. The CDR3 DNA reads as TGTGCCAGCAGCGAGGGGGGTGCCGGGGGGGACGAGCAGTACTTC.